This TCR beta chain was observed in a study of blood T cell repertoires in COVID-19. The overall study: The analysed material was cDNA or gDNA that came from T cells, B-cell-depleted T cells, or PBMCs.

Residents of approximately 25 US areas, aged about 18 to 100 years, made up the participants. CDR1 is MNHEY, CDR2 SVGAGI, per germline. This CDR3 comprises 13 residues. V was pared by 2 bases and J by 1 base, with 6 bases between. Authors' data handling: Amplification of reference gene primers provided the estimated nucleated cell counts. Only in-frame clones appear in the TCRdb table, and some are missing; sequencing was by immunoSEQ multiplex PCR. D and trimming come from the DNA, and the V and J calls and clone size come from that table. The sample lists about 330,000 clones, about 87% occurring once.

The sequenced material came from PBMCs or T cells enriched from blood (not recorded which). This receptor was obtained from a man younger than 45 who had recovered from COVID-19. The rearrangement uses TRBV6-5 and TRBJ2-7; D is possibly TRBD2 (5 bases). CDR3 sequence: CASSYRESYEQYF. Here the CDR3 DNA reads TGTGCCAGCAGTTACAGGGAGTCCTACGAGCAGTACTTC.